This T cell receptor beta chain was profiled in a study of shared clonotypes between healthy human individuals. General study points: Sorted-subset sequencing was shown by rarefaction to be incomplete despite large depth. Naive CD4 clonotypes were shared across several donors at roughly 5.5%. Expectations were that clonotype sharing among donors would be affected by sequencing depth.

The sorted-subset replicate PCRs were given around 200 ng DNA, which is about 29,000 T cell genomes. Measured with immunoSEQ multiplex PCR; TCRdb has only the in-frame clones, and not every one. The table has some 1,900,000 clones, approximately 94% seen once. The CDR3 loop spans 15 amino acids. Germline V gene lookup returns CDR1 MNHEY and CDR2 SVGAGI. The V end lost 1 base, the J end lost 1 base, and 5 bases lay between the germline ends. Comment on this clone: Its antigen is still unknown.

Terminally differentiated effector memory CD45RA+ cells were excluded by CCR7 positive selection of CD45RO-negative cells. Input material: naive CD8+ T cells sorted from blood. The receptor was derived from a man younger than 30 in good health. The chain carries TRBV6-5 and TRBJ2-6; no clear D gene. The CDR3 nucleotides are TGTGCCAGCAGTTACTATGAGTCTGGGGCCAACGTCCTGACTTTC. This translates into CASSYYESGANVLTF.